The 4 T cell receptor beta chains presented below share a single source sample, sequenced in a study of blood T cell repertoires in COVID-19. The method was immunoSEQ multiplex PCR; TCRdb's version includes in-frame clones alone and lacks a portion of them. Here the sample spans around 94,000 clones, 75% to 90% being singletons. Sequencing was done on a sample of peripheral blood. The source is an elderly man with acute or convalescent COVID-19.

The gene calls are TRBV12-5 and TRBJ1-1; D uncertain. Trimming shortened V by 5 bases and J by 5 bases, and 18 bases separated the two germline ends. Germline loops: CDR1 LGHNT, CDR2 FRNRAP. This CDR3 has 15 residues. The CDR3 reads CASGTDFRGYTEAFF. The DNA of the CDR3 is TGTGCTAGTGGTACCGACTTCCGTGGGTATACTGAAGCTTTCTTT.

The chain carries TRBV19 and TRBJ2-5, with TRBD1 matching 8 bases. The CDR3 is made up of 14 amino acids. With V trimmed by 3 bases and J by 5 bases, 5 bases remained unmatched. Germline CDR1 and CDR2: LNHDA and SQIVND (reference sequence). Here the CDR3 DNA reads TGTGCCAGTAGTATCCAGGGGGCCTGGGAGACCCAGTACTTC. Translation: CASSIQGAWETQYF. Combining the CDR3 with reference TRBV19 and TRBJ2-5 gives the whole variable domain DGGITQSPKYLFRKEGQNVTLSCEQNLNHDAMYWYRQDPGQGLRLIYYSQIVNDFQKGDIAEGYSVSREKKESFPLTVTSAQKNPTAFYLCASSIQGAWETQYFGPGTRLLVL.

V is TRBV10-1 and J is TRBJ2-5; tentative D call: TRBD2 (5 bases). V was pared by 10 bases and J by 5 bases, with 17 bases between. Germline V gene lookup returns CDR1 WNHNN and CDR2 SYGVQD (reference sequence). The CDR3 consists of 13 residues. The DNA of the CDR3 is TGCGCCAACCCCCCTACTAGGCGGGAGACCCAGTACTTC. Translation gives CANPPTRRETQYF.

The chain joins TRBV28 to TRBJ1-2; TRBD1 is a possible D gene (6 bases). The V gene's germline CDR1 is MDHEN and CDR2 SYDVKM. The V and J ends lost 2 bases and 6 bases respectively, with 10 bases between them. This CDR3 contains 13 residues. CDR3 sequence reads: CASSLVQGHGYTF. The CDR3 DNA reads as TGTGCCAGCAGTTTAGTACAGGGCCATGGCTACACCTTC.